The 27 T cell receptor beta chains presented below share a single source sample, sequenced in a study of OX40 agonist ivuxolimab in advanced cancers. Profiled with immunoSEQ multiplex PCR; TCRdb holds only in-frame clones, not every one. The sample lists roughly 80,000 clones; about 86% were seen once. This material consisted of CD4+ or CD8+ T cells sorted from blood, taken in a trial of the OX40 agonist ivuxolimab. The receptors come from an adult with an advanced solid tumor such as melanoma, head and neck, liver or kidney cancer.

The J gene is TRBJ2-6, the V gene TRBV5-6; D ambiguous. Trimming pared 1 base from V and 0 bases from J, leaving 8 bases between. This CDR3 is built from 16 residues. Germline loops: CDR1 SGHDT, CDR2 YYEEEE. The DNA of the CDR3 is TGTGCCAGCAGCTTGCGGCGGTACTCTGGGGCCAACGTCCTGACTTTC. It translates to CASSLRRYSGANVLTF. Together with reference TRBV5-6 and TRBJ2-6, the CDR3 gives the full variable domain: DAGVTQSPTHLIKTRGQQVTLRCSPKSGHDTVSWYQQALGQGPQFIFQYYEEEERQRGNFPDRFSGHQFPNYSSELNVNALLLGDSALYLCASSLRRYSGANVLTFGAGSRLTVL.

The CDR3 spells CASSTGTGNTIYF. The CDR3 DNA is TGTGCCAGCTCGACAGGGACTGGAAACACCATATATTTT. The chain employs TRBV7-2 and TRBJ1-3, with 7 bases aligning to TRBD1. V dropped 8 bases and J dropped 2; count of bases not matched to a gene: 3. CDR3 length equals 13 residues. Germline V gene lookup returns CDR1 SGHTA and CDR2 FQGNSA.

CDR3 residues: CSVAGGRNGYEQYF. The CDR3 bases are TGCAGCGTTGCGGGAGGGCGCAACGGGTACGAGCAGTACTTC. This sequence joins TRBV29-1 and TRBJ2-7, with 8 bases fitting TRBD2. The CDR3 spans 14 residues. Germline trimming cut 4 bases from V and 4 bases from J; bases unmatched to any gene: 9. The germline V gene encodes CDR1 SQVTM and CDR2 ANQGSEA.

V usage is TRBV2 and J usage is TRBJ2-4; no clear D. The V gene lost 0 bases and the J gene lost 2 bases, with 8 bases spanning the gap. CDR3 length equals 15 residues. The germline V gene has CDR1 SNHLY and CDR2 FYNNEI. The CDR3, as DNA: TGTGCCAGCAGTGAAGCAGGAGAACCCAAAAACATTCAGTACTTC. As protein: CASSEAGEPKNIQYF.

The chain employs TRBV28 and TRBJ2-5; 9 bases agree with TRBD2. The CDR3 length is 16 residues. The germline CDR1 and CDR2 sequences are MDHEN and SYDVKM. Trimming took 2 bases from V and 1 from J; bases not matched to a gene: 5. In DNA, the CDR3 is TGTGCCAGCAGTTTAGAGCGGGGGGCGCCCCAAGAGACCCAGTACTTC. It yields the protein CASSLERGAPQETQYF.

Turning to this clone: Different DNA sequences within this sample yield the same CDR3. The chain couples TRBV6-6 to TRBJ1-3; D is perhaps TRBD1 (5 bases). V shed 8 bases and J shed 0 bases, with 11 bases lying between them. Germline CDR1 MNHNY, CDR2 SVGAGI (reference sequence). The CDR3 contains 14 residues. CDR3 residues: CASSRGSSGNTIYF. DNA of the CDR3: TGTGCCAGCTCCCGGGGCAGCTCTGGAAACACCATATATTTT.

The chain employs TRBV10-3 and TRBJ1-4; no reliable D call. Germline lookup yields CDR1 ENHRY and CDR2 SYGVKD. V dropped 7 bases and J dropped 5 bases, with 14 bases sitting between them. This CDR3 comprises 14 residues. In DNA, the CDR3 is TGTGCCATCAAGGGCGTCCAGGACAATGAAAAACTGTTTTTT. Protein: CAIKGVQDNEKLFF.

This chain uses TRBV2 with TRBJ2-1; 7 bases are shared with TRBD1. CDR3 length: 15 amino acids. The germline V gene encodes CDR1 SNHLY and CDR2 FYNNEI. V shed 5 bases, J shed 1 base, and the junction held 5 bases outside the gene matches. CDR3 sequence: CASSRLTGSYNEQFF. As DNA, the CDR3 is TGTGCCAGCAGTCGTTTGACAGGGTCCTACAATGAGCAGTTCTTC.

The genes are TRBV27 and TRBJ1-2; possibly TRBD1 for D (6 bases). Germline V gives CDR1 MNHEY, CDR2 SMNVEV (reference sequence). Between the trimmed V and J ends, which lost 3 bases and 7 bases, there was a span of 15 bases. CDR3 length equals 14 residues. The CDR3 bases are TGTGCCAGCAGTTTTTCCGGGACATGGGGTGGCTACACCTTC. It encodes CASSFSGTWGGYTF.

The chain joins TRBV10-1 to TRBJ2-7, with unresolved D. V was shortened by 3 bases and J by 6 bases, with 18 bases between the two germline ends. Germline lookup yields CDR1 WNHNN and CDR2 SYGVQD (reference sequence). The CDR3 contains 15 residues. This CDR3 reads CASSDLPQITAEQYF. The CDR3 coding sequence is TGCGCCAGCAGTGATCTTCCCCAAATAACCGCCGAGCAGTACTTC.

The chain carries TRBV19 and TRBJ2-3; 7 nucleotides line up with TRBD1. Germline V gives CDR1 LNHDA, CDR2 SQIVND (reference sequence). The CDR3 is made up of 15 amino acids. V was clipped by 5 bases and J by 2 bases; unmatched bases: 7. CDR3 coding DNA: TGTGCCAGTAGTCCGGGGACAGCTTACACAGATACGCAGTATTTT. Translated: CASSPGTAYTDTQYF.

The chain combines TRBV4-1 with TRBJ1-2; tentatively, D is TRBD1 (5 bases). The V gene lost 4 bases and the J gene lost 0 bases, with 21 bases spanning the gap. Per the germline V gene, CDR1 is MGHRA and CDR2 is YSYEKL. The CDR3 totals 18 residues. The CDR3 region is CASSRPVMSRGTNYGYTF. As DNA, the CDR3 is TGCGCCAGCAGCCGCCCTGTCATGAGTAGGGGAACTAACTATGGCTACACCTTC.

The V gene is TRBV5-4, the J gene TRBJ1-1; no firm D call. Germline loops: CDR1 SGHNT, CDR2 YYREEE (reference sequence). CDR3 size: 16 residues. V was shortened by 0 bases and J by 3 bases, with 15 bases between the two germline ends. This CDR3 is CASSLALTATHTEAFF. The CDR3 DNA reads TGTGCCAGCAGCTTGGCCCTTACGGCAACCCACACTGAAGCTTTCTTT.

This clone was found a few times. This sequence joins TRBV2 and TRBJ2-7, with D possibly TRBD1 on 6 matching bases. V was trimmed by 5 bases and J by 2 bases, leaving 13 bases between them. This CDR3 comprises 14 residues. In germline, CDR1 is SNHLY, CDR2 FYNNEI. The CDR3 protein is CASSPRDNTYEQYF. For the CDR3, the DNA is TGTGCCAGCAGTCCTCGGGACAATACCTACGAGCAGTACTTC.

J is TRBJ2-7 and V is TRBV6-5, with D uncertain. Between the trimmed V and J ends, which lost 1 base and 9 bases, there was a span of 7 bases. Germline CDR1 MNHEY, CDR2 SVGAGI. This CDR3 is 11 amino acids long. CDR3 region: CASSYLDGQYF. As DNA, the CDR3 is TGTGCCAGCAGTTACTTAGACGGGCAGTACTTC.

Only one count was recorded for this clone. The CDR3 region has the DNA TGTGCCAGCAGCTTGGTAGGGTCTGGGGCCAACGTCCTGACTTTC. This encodes CASSLVGSGANVLTF. V is TRBV5-5 and J is TRBJ2-6; D not certain. This CDR3 region has 15 residues. Looked up from germline, CDR1 is SGHKS and CDR2 is YYEKEE (reference sequence). The V gene lost 0 bases and the J gene lost 1 base, with 5 bases spanning the gap.

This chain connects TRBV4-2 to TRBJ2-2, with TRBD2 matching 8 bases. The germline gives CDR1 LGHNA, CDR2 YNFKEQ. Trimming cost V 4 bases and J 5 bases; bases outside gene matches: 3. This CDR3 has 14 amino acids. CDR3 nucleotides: TGTGCCAGCAGCCGCGGACTAGCTACCGGGGAGCTGTTTTTT. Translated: CASSRGLATGELFF.

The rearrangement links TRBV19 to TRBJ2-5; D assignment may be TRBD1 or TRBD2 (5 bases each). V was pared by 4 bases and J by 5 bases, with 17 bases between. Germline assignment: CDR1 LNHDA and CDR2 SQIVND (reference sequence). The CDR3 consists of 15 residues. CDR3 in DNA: TGTGCCAGTAGTACCACGTGGGGGTCCTCGGAGACCCAGTACTTC. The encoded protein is CASSTTWGSSETQYF.

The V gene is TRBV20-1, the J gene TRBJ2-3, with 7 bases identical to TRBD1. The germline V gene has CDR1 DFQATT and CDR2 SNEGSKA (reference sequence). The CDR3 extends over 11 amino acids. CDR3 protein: CRHRGPDTQYF. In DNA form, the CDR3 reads TGCAGGCACAGGGGACCAGATACGCAGTATTTT.

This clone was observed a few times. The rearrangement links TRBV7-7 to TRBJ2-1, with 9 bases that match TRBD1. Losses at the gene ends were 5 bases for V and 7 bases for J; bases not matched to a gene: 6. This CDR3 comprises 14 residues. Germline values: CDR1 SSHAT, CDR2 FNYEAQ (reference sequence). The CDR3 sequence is CASSKDRGGNEQFF. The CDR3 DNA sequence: TGTGCCAGCAGCAAGGACAGGGGTGGTAATGAGCAGTTCTTC. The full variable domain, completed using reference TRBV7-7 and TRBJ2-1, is GAGVSQSPRYKVTKRGQDVTLRCDPISSHATLYWYQQALGQGPEFLTYFNYEAQPDKSGLPSDRFSAERPEGSISTLTIQRTEQRDSAMYRCASSKDRGGNEQFFGPGTRLTVL.

CDR3: CASSLAGRGHGFLEKLFF. The CDR3 DNA sequence: TGCGCCAGCAGCTTGGCTGGGAGGGGGCACGGGTTTTTGGAAAAACTGTTTTTT. The V call is TRBV5-1, the J call TRBJ1-4; TRBD1 aligns across 7 bases. With 0 bases clipped from V and 8 bases from J, the junction kept 16 bases outside the gene matches. CDR1 SGHRS and CDR2 YFSETQ come from the germline V gene. This CDR3 contains 18 residues.

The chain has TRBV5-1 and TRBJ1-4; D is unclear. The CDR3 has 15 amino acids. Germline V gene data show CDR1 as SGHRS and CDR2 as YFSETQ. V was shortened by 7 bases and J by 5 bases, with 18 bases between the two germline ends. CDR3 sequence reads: CASHQGRVGNEKLFF. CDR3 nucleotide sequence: TGCGCCAGCCACCAAGGACGGGTAGGCAATGAAAAACTGTTTTTT.

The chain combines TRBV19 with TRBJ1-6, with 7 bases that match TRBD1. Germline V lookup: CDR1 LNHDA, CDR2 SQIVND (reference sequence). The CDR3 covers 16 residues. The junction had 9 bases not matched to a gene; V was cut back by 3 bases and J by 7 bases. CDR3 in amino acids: CASSMGRQGANSPLHF. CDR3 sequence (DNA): TGTGCCAGTAGTATGGGCAGACAGGGTGCGAATTCACCCCTCCACTTT.

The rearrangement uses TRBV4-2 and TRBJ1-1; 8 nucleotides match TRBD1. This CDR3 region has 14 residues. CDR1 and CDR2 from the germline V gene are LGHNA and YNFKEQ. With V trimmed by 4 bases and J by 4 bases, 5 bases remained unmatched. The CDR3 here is CASSPRQGTTEAFF. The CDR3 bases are TGTGCCAGCAGCCCTAGACAGGGGACCACTGAAGCTTTCTTT.

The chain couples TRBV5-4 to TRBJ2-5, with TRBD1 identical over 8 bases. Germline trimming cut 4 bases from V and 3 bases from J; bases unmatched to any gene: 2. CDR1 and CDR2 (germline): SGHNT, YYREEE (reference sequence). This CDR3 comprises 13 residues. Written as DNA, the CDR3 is TGTGCCAGCAGCCAGACAGGGGAAGAGACCCAGTACTTC. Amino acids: CASSQTGEETQYF.

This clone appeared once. The CDR3 loop reads CASSSGGSRGETQYF. The CDR3 nucleotides read TGTGCCAGCAGCTCAGGGGGCTCGAGGGGAGAGACCCAGTACTTC. V usage is TRBV7-2 and J usage is TRBJ2-5; TRBD1 agrees at 8 bases. The CDR3 covers 15 residues. V lost 4 bases and J lost 4; bases outside the gene matches: 8. Germline loops: CDR1 SGHTA, CDR2 FQGNSA.

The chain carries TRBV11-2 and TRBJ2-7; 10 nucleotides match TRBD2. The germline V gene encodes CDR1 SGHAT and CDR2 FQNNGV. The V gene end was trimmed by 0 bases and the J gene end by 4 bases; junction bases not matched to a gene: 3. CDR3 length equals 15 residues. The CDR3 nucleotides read TGTGCCAGCAGCTTAGATTCTAGCGGGGGTTACGAGCAGTACTTC. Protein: CASSLDSSGGYEQYF.